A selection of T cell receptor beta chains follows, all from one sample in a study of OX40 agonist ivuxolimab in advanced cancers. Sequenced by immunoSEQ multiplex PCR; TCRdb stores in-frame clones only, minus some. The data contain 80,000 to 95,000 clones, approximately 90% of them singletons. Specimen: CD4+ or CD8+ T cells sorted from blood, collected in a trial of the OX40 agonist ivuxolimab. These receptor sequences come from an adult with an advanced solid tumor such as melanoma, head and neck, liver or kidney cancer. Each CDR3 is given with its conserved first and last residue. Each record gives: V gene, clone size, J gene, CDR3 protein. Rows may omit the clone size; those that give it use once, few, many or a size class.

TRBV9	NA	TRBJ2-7	CASSSQQGFQYRDEQYF
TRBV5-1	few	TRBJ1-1	CASSLLEANTEAFF
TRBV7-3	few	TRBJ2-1	CASRPGSGGAHEQFF
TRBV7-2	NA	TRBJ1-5	CASSSDRGHQPQHF
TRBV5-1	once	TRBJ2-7	CASNRGDSYEQYF
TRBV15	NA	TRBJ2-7	CATSRDQRNYEQYF
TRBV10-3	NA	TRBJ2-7	CAISSPAGGASYEQYF
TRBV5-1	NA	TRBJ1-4	CASSYGGNEKLFF
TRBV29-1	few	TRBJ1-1	CSVERETNTEAFF
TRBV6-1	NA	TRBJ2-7	CASSATAFSYEQYF
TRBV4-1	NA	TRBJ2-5	CASSFQQGQETQYF
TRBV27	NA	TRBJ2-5	CASSLTLAGETQYF
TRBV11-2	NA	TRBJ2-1	CASSPGLAGPDSYNEQFF
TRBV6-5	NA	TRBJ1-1	CASRPAGAANTEAFF
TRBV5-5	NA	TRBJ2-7	CASTTTGTYYEQYF
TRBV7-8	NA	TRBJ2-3	CASSFRLVGGDTQYF
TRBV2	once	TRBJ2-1	CASSDLAGGPGEQFF
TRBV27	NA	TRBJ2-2	CASSLRLVGLASGELFF
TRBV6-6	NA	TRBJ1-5	CASSGASNQPQHF
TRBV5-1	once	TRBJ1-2	CASSFSQNYGYTF
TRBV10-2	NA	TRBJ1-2	CASSESLGIFGYTF
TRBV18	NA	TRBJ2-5	CASSPFRQGLETQYF